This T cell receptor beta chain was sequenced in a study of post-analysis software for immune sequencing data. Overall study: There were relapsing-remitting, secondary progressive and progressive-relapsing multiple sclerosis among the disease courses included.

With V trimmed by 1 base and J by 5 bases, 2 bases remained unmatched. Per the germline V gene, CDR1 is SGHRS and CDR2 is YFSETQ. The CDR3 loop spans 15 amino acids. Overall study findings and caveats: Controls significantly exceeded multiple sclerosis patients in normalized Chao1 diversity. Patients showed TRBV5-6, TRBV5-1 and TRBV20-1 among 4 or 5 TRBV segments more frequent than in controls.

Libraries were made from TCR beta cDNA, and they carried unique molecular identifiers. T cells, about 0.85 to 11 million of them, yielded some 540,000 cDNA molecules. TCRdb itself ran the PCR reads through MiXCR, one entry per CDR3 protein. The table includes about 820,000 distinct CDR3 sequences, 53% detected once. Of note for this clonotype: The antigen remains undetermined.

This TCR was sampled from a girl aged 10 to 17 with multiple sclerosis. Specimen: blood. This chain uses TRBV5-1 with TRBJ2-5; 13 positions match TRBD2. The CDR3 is CASSLTSGRVETQYF. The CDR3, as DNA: TGCGCCAGCAGCTTGACTAGCGGGAGGGTTGAGACCCAGTACTTC. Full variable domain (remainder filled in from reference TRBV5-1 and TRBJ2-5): KAGVTQTPRYLIKTRGQQVTLSCSPISGHRSVSWYQQTPGQGLQFLFEYFSETQRNKGNFPGRFSGRQFSNSRSEMNVSTLELGDSALYLCASSLTSGRVETQYFGPGTRLLVL.